One sample yielded the 9 T cell receptor beta chains listed below, sequenced in a study of long-term antiretroviral therapy in people with HIV. Samples were assayed with immunoSEQ v3.0 at survey level. Method: immunoSEQ multiplex PCR; TCRdb's copy keeps in-frame clones and lacks some. In the table there are about 21,000 clones, approximately 90% of which are singletons. Sequencing used unsorted PBMCs, obtained 2.3 years after starting antiretroviral therapy. These TCRs come from a man aged 60 to 69 with HIV.

The chain links TRBV9 to TRBJ1-3; D is undetermined. CDR3 length equals 15 residues. In germline, CDR1 is SGDLS, CDR2 YYNGEE. The germline V and J ends were trimmed by 0 bases and 0 bases, with 7 bases remaining between them. In nucleotides, the CDR3 is TGTGCCAGCAGCGTAGGTGGAGTCTCTGGAAACACCATATATTTT. Residues: CASSVGGVSGNTIYF.

The CDR3 loop reads CAWGAENRGDYGYTF. As DNA, the CDR3 is TGTGCCTGGGGGGCGGAAAACAGGGGCGACTATGGCTACACCTTC. The chain links TRBV30 to TRBJ1-2; 7 bases fit TRBD1. The V gene end was trimmed by 5 bases and the J gene end by 3 bases; junction bases not matched to a gene: 12. The germline V gene encodes CDR1 GTSNPN and CDR2 SVGIG (reference sequence). The CDR3 has 15 amino acids.

The chain carries TRBV5-5 and TRBJ2-3; the match to TRBD1 covers 7 bases. Germline V gene sequence: CDR1 SGHKS, CDR2 YYEKEE (reference sequence). V dropped 4 bases and J dropped 3; count of bases not matched to a gene: 20. CDR3 length: 19 residues. The CDR3 nucleotides are TGTGCCAGCAGCCCCCAAAGGGGGCGCATTGGCCGTATGACAGATACGCAGTATTTT. This translates into CASSPQRGRIGRMTDTQYF.

The J gene is TRBJ2-7, the V gene TRBV6-1; maybe TRBD1 (5 bases). Deletions cut 0 bases from V and 13 bases from J, with 13 bases between. The CDR3 consists of 12 residues. Germline CDR1 is MNHNS and CDR2 is SASEGT. As DNA, the CDR3 is TGTGCCAGCAGTGAAGCTGGGTTTGGGGCCTACTTC. Amino acid sequence: CASSEAGFGAYF.

J is TRBJ2-1 and V is TRBV9; 7 bases map to TRBD2. The CDR3 is 17 amino acids. Germline CDR1 reads SGDLS; CDR2 reads YYNGEE. After removal of 0 bases from V and 4 bases from J, the junction contained 10 bases not matched to a gene. Written as DNA, the CDR3 is TGTGCCAGCAGCGTAGATGGGGGGGAGCCTTTATACAATGAGCAGTTCTTC. Residues: CASSVDGGEPLYNEQFF.

The genes are TRBV6-4 and TRBJ1-5; D is uncertain. CDR3 size: 17 residues. Trimming shortened V by 7 bases and J by 4 bases, and 23 bases separated the two germline ends. Germline-derived CDR1 and CDR2 are MRHNA and SNTAGT. DNA for the CDR3: TGTGCCAGCAAACTTGGACGCATCCCTTGTGCGAATCAGCCCCAGCATTTT. It yields the protein CASKLGRIPCANQPQHF.

The rearrangement joins TRBV30 to TRBJ2-3; TRBD1 matches 8 bases. From germline, CDR1 is GTSNPN and CDR2 SVGIG (reference sequence). With 2 bases clipped from V and 1 base from J, the junction kept 5 bases outside the gene matches. The CDR3 length is 15 residues. The CDR3 spells CAWSLGQARTDTQYF. DNA of the CDR3: TGTGCCTGGAGTCTGGGACAGGCCCGCACAGATACGCAGTATTTT.

V gene TRBV28 combines with J gene TRBJ1-6; possibly TRBD1 for D (6 bases). CDR3 length: 16 amino acids. V lost 3 bases, J lost 2 bases, and 11 bases lay in between. Per the germline V gene, CDR1 is MDHEN and CDR2 is SYDVKM. CDR3 in DNA: TGTGCCAGCAGTTTTTCTGGGGGCCCCTATAATTCACCCCTCCACTTT. Translated, it gives CASSFSGGPYNSPLHF.

The chain has TRBV5-1 and TRBJ2-1; D not certain. The CDR3 consists of 13 residues. Looked up from germline, CDR1 is SGHRS and CDR2 is YFSETQ. V lost 0 bases to trimming and J lost 4 bases, with 5 bases between them. Written as DNA, the CDR3 is TGCGCCAGCAGCTTGGCCAGTTACAATGAGCAGTTCTTC. Translated: CASSLASYNEQFF. Looking up the rest from reference TRBV5-1 and TRBJ2-1 gives the full variable domain: KAGVTQTPRYLIKTRGQQVTLSCSPISGHRSVSWYQQTPGQGLQFLFEYFSETQRNKGNFPGRFSGRQFSNSRSEMNVSTLELGDSALYLCASSLASYNEQFFGPGTRLTVL.